The 2 T cell receptor beta chains presented below share a single source sample, sequenced in a study of blood T cell repertoires in COVID-19. Sequenced by immunoSEQ multiplex PCR; TCRdb stores in-frame clones only, minus some. Of under 150,000 clones in the sample, roughly four fifths were seen once. The sequenced material came from peripheral blood. Receptor source: a human donor with acute or convalescent COVID-19. The donor label of this sample is uncertain.

The V gene is TRBV7-6, the J gene TRBJ1-4; maybe TRBD1 (6 bases). Germline V gives CDR1 SGHVS, CDR2 FNYEAQ. CDR3 size: 15 residues. Trimming took off 5 bases at V and 0 bases at J, with 10 bases between the two ends. CDR3 nucleotide sequence: TGTGCCAGCAGCCCAGGACAGACAACTAATGAAAAACTGTTTTTT. Translating it yields CASSPGQTTNEKLFF.

The V and J genes are TRBV5-1 and TRBJ2-3; D unresolved. Germline CDR1 and CDR2: SGHRS and YFSETQ. Trimming pared 4 bases from V and 0 bases from J, leaving 12 bases between. The length of the CDR3 is 15 residues. This CDR3 is CASSRKSESTDTQYF. CDR3 DNA: TGCGCCAGCAGCCGTAAAAGTGAGAGCACAGATACGCAGTATTTT.